This is a list of T cell receptor beta chains from one sample in a study of shared T cell receptors in the human thymus. The table came from immunoSEQ multiplex PCR; TCRdb's copy has only in-frame clones and leaves some out. This table holds hundreds of thousands of clones, approximately 87% found once. These data are also associated with another study on human thymus T cells.

Sequencing used thymocytes. These receptors all come from a boy in the first two years of life with a congenital heart defect. Each CDR3 is given with its conserved first and last residue. A D gene is named only where the DNA matches it firmly.

V: TRBV14
D: TRBD1
J: TRBJ1-2
CDR3: CASSHQGEDYGYTF

V: TRBV6-5
D: NA
J: TRBJ1-5
CDR3: CASSLGGGNQPQHF

V: TRBV7-9
D: TRBD1
J: TRBJ2-1
CDR3: CASSYDWTGEQFF

V: TRBV7-3
D: TRBD2
J: TRBJ2-7
CDR3: CASSLWVAGFSYEQYF

V: TRBV27
D: TRBD1
J: TRBJ1-1
CDR3: CASSLIRTGEGTEAFF

V: TRBV20-1
D: NA
J: TRBJ1-5
CDR3: CSASAGQPQHF

V: TRBV7-9
D: NA
J: TRBJ2-3
CDR3: CASSYVGASTDTQYF

V: TRBV5-4
D: TRBD1
J: TRBJ1-5
CDR3: CASSSDRDQPQHF

V: TRBV7-9
D: TRBD1
J: TRBJ1-1
CDR3: CASSAGTDTEAFF

V: TRBV1
D: NA
J: TRBJ2-7
CDR3: CTSSQGTGIRPYEQYF

V: TRBV27
D: NA
J: TRBJ1-1
CDR3: CASSSTSGYKNTEAFF

V: TRBV28
D: TRBD2
J: TRBJ2-7
CDR3: CASSFPLAGDRPYEQYF

V: TRBV27
D: NA
J: TRBJ2-3
CDR3: CASSPLSRASDVDTQYF